The 27 T cell receptor beta chains reported below all come from one sample, sequenced in a study of graft-versus-host responses after intestinal transplantation (dated by TCRdb to about 2021). Library method: the immunoSEQ multiplex PCR assay. TCRdb took over this immuneACCESS table, retaining in-frame rearrangements with V and J assigned. Such tables are incomplete; in checked studies, under half of the missing clones stem from an unresolved V gene, and the remainder is unexplained. This sample comprises approximately 100,000 clones, more than 70% of them detected only once. The leading ten clones occupy roughly 1.4% of the sample. The input for sequencing was PBMCs, taken 255 days after intestinal transplant. The receptor set was obtained from a human patient who received an intestinal transplant, so some T cells may come from the graft donor.

This clone was picked up a small number of times. CDR3 loop: CASSEAGGRGISTKNIQYF. The CDR3 bases are TGTGCCAGCAGTGAAGCGGGCGGACGCGGAATCTCAACCAAAAACATTCAGTACTTC. The gene calls are TRBV6-1 and TRBJ2-4; D unclear. The germline V and J ends were trimmed by 0 bases and 2 bases, with 20 bases remaining between them. This CDR3 is 19 amino acids long. Germline loops: CDR1 MNHNS, CDR2 SASEGT.

This chain uses TRBV5-1 with TRBJ2-5; 14 bases match TRBD2. The CDR3 has 17 residues. Germline lookup yields CDR1 SGHRS and CDR2 YFSETQ. With V trimmed by 4 bases and J by 3 bases, 8 bases remained unmatched. CDR3 nucleotide sequence: TGCGCCAGCAGCAGGGGACTAGCGGGGGCCGACGAAGAGACCCAGTACTTC. Translated, it gives CASSRGLAGADEETQYF.

This clone occurred once. The CDR3 loop is CASSPLRSIDSNQPQHF. Written as DNA, the CDR3 is TGTGCCAGCAGCCCTCTTCGTAGCATCGATAGCAATCAGCCCCAGCATTTT. V gene TRBV4-2 combines with J gene TRBJ1-5; no clear D gene. Germline loops: CDR1 LGHNA, CDR2 YNFKEQ. V was pared by 4 bases and J by 0 bases, with 16 bases between. This CDR3 has 17 residues.

This rearrangement joins TRBV5-4 to TRBJ1-1, with D tentatively TRBD1 (6 bases). The CDR3 covers 16 residues. V was pared by 0 bases and J by 4 bases, with 16 bases between. The germline gives CDR1 SGHNT, CDR2 YYREEE (reference sequence). In DNA, the CDR3 is TGTGCCAGCAGCTTGGGTGCCCGGCCAGGGGCCACTGAAGCTTTCTTT. As protein: CASSLGARPGATEAFF.

This chain joins TRBV18 and TRBJ1-2; no clear D. V dropped 5 bases and J dropped 8 bases, with 15 bases sitting between them. Germline V CDR1 and CDR2: KGHSH, LQKENI. CDR3 length: 13 residues. In nucleotides, the CDR3 is TGTGCCAGCTCAGTAGTTCATGAAGGCGGCTACACCTTC. It is translated as CASSVVHEGGYTF.

This clone has more than one count but fewer than ten. Relative to the germline gene, one junction end is altered; a read error may explain this. The rearrangement uses TRBV6-1 and TRBJ2-7; D uncertain. CDR3 length: 13 amino acids. CDR1 is MNHNS, CDR2 SASEGT, per germline. CDR3 amino acids: CASSEGLGIEQYF. The CDR3 DNA reads TGTGCCAGCAGCGAAGGGTTAGGAATCGAGCAGTACTTC.

The chain links TRBV7-9 to TRBJ2-1, with TRBD1 identical over 8 bases. CDR1 SEHNR and CDR2 FQNEAQ come from the germline V gene (reference sequence). CDR3 length equals 14 residues. V gave up 3 bases and J gave up 8 bases; unmatched junction bases: 6. The CDR3 loop reads CASSFRQGSHEQFF. The CDR3 region has the DNA TGTGCCAGCAGCTTTCGACAGGGGAGCCATGAGCAGTTCTTC.

This rearrangement joins TRBV6-1 to TRBJ2-7, with a possible D match to TRBD1 (5 bases). The CDR3 has 15 residues. Trimming left V 6 bases short and J 0 bases short, with 15 bases between. Germline lookup yields CDR1 MNHNS and CDR2 SASEGT. CDR3 protein: CASSALTVVSYEQYV. CDR3 DNA: TGTGCCAGCAGCGCATTGACAGTAGTCTCCTACGAGCAGTACGTC.

The chain couples TRBV7-9 to TRBJ2-7; either TRBD1 or TRBD2 may fit D (5 bases each). Trimming stripped 1 base from V and 7 bases from J, with 17 bases between. The CDR3 runs to 15 residues. Germline V gives CDR1 SEHNR, CDR2 FQNEAQ (reference sequence). The CDR3: CASSLGDAGLWEQYV. CDR3 DNA sequence: TGTGCCAGCAGCTTAGGGGACGCGGGTTTGTGGGAGCAGTACGTC.

The chain employs TRBV28 and TRBJ2-7; 8 positions match TRBD1. From germline, CDR1 is MDHEN and CDR2 SYDVKM. The J segment lost 2 bases and the V segment lost 5 bases, leaving 11 bases of the junction unmatched. The CDR3 is 16 amino acids. The CDR3 reads CASSTLPGTGTYEQYF. The CDR3 DNA reads as TGTGCCAGCAGTACGCTCCCGGGGACAGGCACCTACGAGCAGTACTTC.

The V gene is TRBV4-3, the J gene TRBJ2-1, with TRBD1 identical over 7 bases. CDR1 is LGHNA and CDR2 is YSLEER in the germline V gene. J gave up 0 bases and V 8 bases, and 7 bases lay outside the gene matches. The length of the CDR3 is 15 residues. CDR3 sequence reads: CASGDSPSSYNEQFF. The DNA for the CDR3 is TGCGCCAGCGGGGACAGTCCGAGCTCCTACAATGAGCAGTTCTTC.

This chain connects TRBV4-1 to TRBJ1-1; unclear D gene. Germline CDR1 reads MGHRA; CDR2 reads YSYEKL. The CDR3 is 15 amino acids. The V gene lost 1 base and the J gene lost 4 bases, with 13 bases spanning the gap. The CDR3 coding sequence is TGCGCCAGCAGCCAAGGTAGGTTAGATGGCACTGAAGCTTTCTTT. Its translation is CASSQGRLDGTEAFF.

This sequence joins TRBV7-9 and TRBJ1-3; D may be TRBD1 (6 bases). Trimming pared 1 base from V and 2 bases from J, leaving 9 bases between. There are 15 residues in the CDR3. The germline V gene encodes CDR1 SEHNR and CDR2 FQNEAQ (reference sequence). DNA for the CDR3: TGTGCCAGCAGCTTAGTCTCAGGGGCTGGAAACACCATATATTTT. Translating it yields CASSLVSGAGNTIYF.

The V and J genes are TRBV27 and TRBJ2-1; no definite D call. CDR1 MNHEY and CDR2 SMNVEV come from the germline V gene (reference sequence). The CDR3 extends over 13 amino acids. With 0 bases removed from V and 9 bases from J, the gap between germline ends came to 9 bases. The CDR3 here is CASSLSTGFEQFF. The CDR3 bases are TGTGCCAGCAGTTTATCGACCGGGTTTGAGCAGTTCTTC.

This clone turned up a few times. The genes are TRBV30 and TRBJ1-2, with no clear D. The CDR3 has 11 amino acids. Trimming stripped 2 bases from V and 11 bases from J, with 12 bases between. Per germline, CDR1 GTSNPN and CDR2 SVGIG (reference sequence). For the CDR3, the DNA is TGTGCCTGGAGTAGTGGGAGGCGGTACACCTTC. The encoded protein is CAWSSGRRYTF.

V is TRBV19 and J is TRBJ1-3; D is perhaps TRBD1 (5 bases). There are 16 residues in the CDR3. Germline V lookup: CDR1 LNHDA, CDR2 SQIVND (reference sequence). The germline V and J ends were trimmed by 5 bases and 0 bases, with 14 bases remaining between them. The CDR3 loop is CASSAGRMGSGNTIYF. The CDR3 bases are TGTGCCAGTAGTGCGGGACGAATGGGCTCTGGAAACACCATATATTTT.

This chain joins TRBV7-2 and TRBJ1-3; D gene uncertain. The CDR3 is made up of 12 amino acids. Trimming took 1 base from V and 4 from J, leaving 2 bases between them. Germline CDR1 reads SGHTA; CDR2 reads FQGNSA. CDR3 sequence (DNA): TGTGCCAGCAGCTTAGGCGGAAACACCATATATTTT. Protein product: CASSLGGNTIYF.

This clone appeared once. The chain employs TRBV19 and TRBJ1-2; TRBD1 agrees at 10 bases. V lost 5 bases and J lost 1; bases outside the gene matches: 4. Germline V gene data show CDR1 as LNHDA and CDR2 as SQIVND (reference sequence). The CDR3 extends over 15 amino acids. CDR3 DNA sequence: TGTGCCAGTAGTGCTCGGACAGGGGGTAACTATGGCTACACCTTC. This codes for CASSARTGGNYGYTF.

The gene calls are TRBV7-2 and TRBJ1-5, with D tentatively TRBD1 (5 bases). The CDR3 has 13 amino acids. The germline CDR1 and CDR2 sequences are SGHTA and FQGNSA. The germline V and J ends were trimmed by 2 bases and 7 bases, with 9 bases remaining between them. This CDR3 reads CASSLRGGQPQHF. DNA for the CDR3: TGTGCCAGCAGCTTAAGGGGTGGCCAGCCCCAGCATTTT.

The chain joins TRBV18 to TRBJ1-1; D is ambiguous. Germline loops: CDR1 KGHSH, CDR2 LQKENI. V was shortened by 3 bases and J by 0 bases, with 5 bases between the two germline ends. This CDR3 comprises 13 residues. For the CDR3, the DNA is TGTGCCAGCTCACCTCAAGTGAACACTGAAGCTTTCTTT. Amino acids: CASSPQVNTEAFF. The variable domain in full, completed from reference TRBV18 and TRBJ1-1, reads NAGVMQNPRHLVRRRGQEARLRCSPMKGHSHVYWYRQLPEEGLKFMVYLQKENIIDESGMPKERFSAEFPKEGPSILRIQQVVRGDSAAYFCASSPQVNTEAFFGQGTRLTVV.

This chain connects TRBV7-9 to TRBJ2-7; D may match TRBD1 or TRBD2 (5 bases each). This CDR3 contains 13 residues. The germline CDR1 and CDR2 sequences are SEHNR and FQNEAQ (reference sequence). The V end lost 0 bases, the J end lost 3 bases, and 6 bases lay between the germline ends. The DNA for the CDR3 is TGTGCCAGCAGCTTAGCTGGGGGCTACGAGCAGTACGTC. It codes for CASSLAGGYEQYV.

The CDR3 reads CASSPPGRGRREEELFF. The CDR3 DNA reads as TGTGCCAGCAGCCCGCCGGGCCGCGGCCGGCGCGAGGAGGAGCTGTTTTTT. This rearrangement joins TRBV11-2 to TRBJ2-2; D is uncertain. The germline V gene encodes CDR1 SGHAT and CDR2 FQNNGV. This CDR3 region has 17 residues. Trimming cost V 5 bases and J 10 bases, with 26 bases left between them.

In this sample, this clone turned up once. The chain couples TRBV7-6 to TRBJ2-3; 8 bases align to TRBD2. CDR3 length: 16 amino acids. Trimming at V came to 0 bases and at J to 3 bases, leaving 5 bases not matched to a gene. CDR1 is SGHVS, CDR2 FNYEAQ, per germline. CDR3 DNA: TGTGCCAGCAGCTTAGCGTCGGGGGGGCCGACAGATACGCAGTATTTT. Protein sequence: CASSLASGGPTDTQYF.

This rearrangement joins TRBV4-1 to TRBJ1-2; 9 nucleotides match TRBD1. The length of the CDR3 is 15 residues. The germline CDR1 and CDR2 sequences are MGHRA and YSYEKL. With V trimmed by 0 bases and J by 4 bases, 3 bases remained unmatched. The DNA of the CDR3 is TGCGCCAGCAGCCAAGAGGGACAGGGAACCTATGGCTACACCTTC. Translation gives CASSQEGQGTYGYTF.

CDR3 sequence: CASSPFPGGETQYF. In DNA form, the CDR3 reads TGTGCCAGCAGTCCGTTTCCGGGGGGGGAGACCCAGTACTTC. This chain connects TRBV28 to TRBJ2-5, with 8 bases identical to TRBD2. The CDR3 totals 14 residues. J lost 5 bases, V lost 5 bases, and 7 bases had no gene match. The germline V gene encodes CDR1 MDHEN and CDR2 SYDVKM.

The rearrangement uses TRBV7-8 and TRBJ1-2; TRBD1 matches 8 bases. Germline V gene lookup returns CDR1 SGHVS and CDR2 FQNEAQ. The CDR3 totals 16 residues. With V trimmed by 5 bases and J by 0 bases, 8 bases remained unmatched. In DNA form, the CDR3 reads TGTGCCAGCAGCGAGACAGGGGAGGGGGCTAACTATGGCTACACCTTC. It specifies CASSETGEGANYGYTF.

The chain joins TRBV28 to TRBJ2-7; no firm D call. V was shortened by 8 bases and J by 7 bases, with 9 bases between the two germline ends. The germline gives CDR1 MDHEN, CDR2 SYDVKM. The CDR3 consists of 10 residues. The chain's CDR3 is CASGLLEQYF. The CDR3 coding sequence is TGTGCCAGCGGGCTGTTGGAGCAGTACTTC.